The 20 T cell receptor beta chains presented below share a single source sample, sequenced in a study of blood T cell repertoires in COVID-19. Clones were read by immunoSEQ multiplex PCR, and TCRdb kept only the in-frame ones, dropping some. The sample includes fewer than 300,000 clones, just over 90% of them seen just once. The sequencing input was peripheral blood. These receptors originate from a woman aged 30 to 39 with COVID-19, enrolled during active disease.

The rearrangement uses TRBV19 and TRBJ2-3; 13 bases are shared with TRBD2. Looked up from germline, CDR1 is LNHDA and CDR2 is SQIVND (reference sequence). V lost 4 bases to trimming and J lost 1 base; unmatched junction nucleotides: 5. The CDR3 runs to 17 residues. The CDR3 sequence: CASSRTSGGEGTDTQYF. As DNA, the CDR3 is TGTGCCAGTAGTAGGACTAGCGGGGGAGAAGGCACAGATACGCAGTATTTT.

The chain combines TRBV30 with TRBJ2-7, with TRBD1 matching 10 bases. The V gene's germline CDR1 is GTSNPN and CDR2 SVGIG (reference sequence). The CDR3 is 16 amino acids. Germline trimming cut 7 bases from V and 1 base from J; bases unmatched to any gene: 13. The CDR3 here is CAYRPRDRGGSYEQYF. CDR3 bases: TGTGCCTATCGCCCCAGGGACAGGGGAGGGTCCTACGAGCAGTACTTC. The whole variable domain, filled in from reference TRBV30 and TRBJ2-7, reads SQTIHQWPATLVQPVGSPLSLECTVEGTSNPNLYWYRQAAGRGLQLLFYSVGIGQISSEVPQNLSASRPQDRQFILSSKKLLLSDSGFYLCAYRPRDRGGSYEQYFGPGTRLTVT.

The chain has TRBV14 and TRBJ2-3; 12 bases map to TRBD2. The length of the CDR3 is 15 residues. CDR1 is SGHDN, CDR2 FVKESK, per germline. The V gene end was trimmed by 5 bases and the J gene end by 4 bases; junction bases not matched to a gene: 4. CDR3 protein: CASSILAGGSDTQYF. The DNA for the CDR3 is TGTGCCAGCAGCATCCTAGCGGGAGGGTCAGATACGCAGTATTTT.

This chain connects TRBV30 to TRBJ2-2, with no clear D. Germline CDR1 and CDR2: GTSNPN and SVGIG (reference sequence). The CDR3 length is 12 residues. With 5 bases removed from V and 5 bases from J, the gap between germline ends came to 9 bases. DNA for the CDR3: TGTGCCTGGTATGGCTCTACCGGGGAGCTGTTTTTT. Translation: CAWYGSTGELFF.

This chain uses TRBV5-5 with TRBJ1-3, with a weak D call TRBD1 (5 bases). Germline-derived CDR1 and CDR2 are SGHKS and YYEKEE (reference sequence). The CDR3 covers 15 residues. The germline V and J ends were trimmed by 5 bases and 2 bases, with 14 bases remaining between them. Written as DNA, the CDR3 is TGTGCCAGCAGACTGACAGAGGTAGCTGGAAACACCATATATTTT. It is translated as CASRLTEVAGNTIYF.

V and J are TRBV10-3 and TRBJ2-1; TRBD1 matches 10 bases. Germline CDR1 reads ENHRY; CDR2 reads SYGVKD. V was clipped by 5 bases and J by 11 bases; unmatched bases: 18. The CDR3 consists of 17 residues. Here the CDR3 reads CAISREGTGAQVNKQFF. The CDR3 DNA follows: TGTGCCATCAGTAGAGAAGGGACAGGGGCGCAAGTAAATAAGCAGTTCTTC.

The CDR3 nucleotides read TGTGCCAGGCCGAACCACATTAATTCTTCACCCCTCCACTTT. This encodes CARPNHINSSPLHF. This chain uses TRBV27 with TRBJ1-6; D is unresolved. Germline assignment: CDR1 MNHEY and CDR2 SMNVEV (reference sequence). V shed 9 bases and J shed 9 bases, with 18 bases lying between them. This CDR3 is 14 amino acids long.

The rearrangement uses TRBV7-8 and TRBJ1-5; D not resolved. Trimming shortened V by 1 base and J by 1 base, and 11 bases separated the two germline ends. From germline, CDR1 is SGHVS and CDR2 FQNEAQ. The CDR3 is made up of 16 amino acids. CDR3 loop: CASSLVGVWSNQPQHF. Here the CDR3 DNA reads TGTGCCAGCAGCTTAGTCGGGGTTTGGAGCAATCAGCCCCAGCATTTT.

The gene calls are TRBV6-1 and TRBJ2-1; D remains ambiguous. This CDR3 contains 15 residues. Germline CDR1 reads MNHNS; CDR2 reads SASEGT. With 2 bases removed from V and 0 bases from J, the gap between germline ends came to 8 bases. The CDR3 reads CASSESRISYNEQFF. CDR3 nucleotide sequence: TGTGCCAGCAGTGAATCTAGAATCTCCTACAATGAGCAGTTCTTC.

The chain uses TRBV7-2 and TRBJ2-3, with TRBD2 matching over 10 bases. The CDR3 contains 18 residues. Trimming cost V 4 bases and J 6 bases; bases outside gene matches: 16. Germline CDR1 is SGHTA and CDR2 is FQGNSA. CDR3 amino acids: CASSYGRSSGRPQDTQYF. The CDR3 bases are TGTGCCAGCAGCTATGGCCGGAGTAGCGGGAGGCCCCAGGATACGCAGTATTTT.

This chain links TRBV7-2 with TRBJ2-1, with 12 bases fitting TRBD2. The germline CDR1 and CDR2 sequences are SGHTA and FQGNSA. V lost 0 bases and J lost 7; bases outside the gene matches: 7. The CDR3 has 17 amino acids. CDR3: CASSLAETSGRYNEQFF. CDR3 in DNA: TGTGCCAGCAGCTTAGCGGAGACTAGCGGGAGATATAATGAGCAGTTCTTC.

V gene TRBV27 combines with J gene TRBJ1-5; 7 bases fit TRBD1. The trim removed 5 bases at V and 7 bases at J, leaving 8 bases unmatched. This CDR3 is 14 amino acids long. Per germline, CDR1 MNHEY and CDR2 SMNVEV (reference sequence). The CDR3 DNA sequence: TGTGCCAGCAGTACGACAGGGAGTACGCAGCCCCAGCATTTT. Its protein is CASSTTGSTQPQHF.

This clone was seen a handful of times. Other nucleotide sequences in the sample specify the same CDR3. The V gene is TRBV7-2, the J gene TRBJ1-1; D might be TRBD1 (5 bases). Germline values: CDR1 SGHTA, CDR2 FQGNSA. The V and J ends lost 4 bases and 3 bases respectively, with 9 bases between them. The CDR3 is made up of 13 amino acids. This chain's CDR3 is CASSSQGDTEAFF. The CDR3 DNA reads TGTGCCAGCAGCTCCCAGGGTGACACTGAAGCTTTCTTT.

The rearrangement joins TRBV5-4 to TRBJ2-1; 10 bases agree with TRBD2. Germline-derived CDR1 and CDR2 are SGHNT and YYREEE (reference sequence). This CDR3 region has 15 residues. V lost 4 bases to trimming and J lost 7 bases; unmatched junction nucleotides: 8. CDR3 residues: CASSVGLAAANEQFF. The CDR3 region has the DNA TGTGCCAGCAGCGTAGGACTAGCGGCCGCTAATGAGCAGTTCTTC.

The chain combines TRBV28 with TRBJ2-7; 11 positions match TRBD2. The CDR3 is made up of 15 amino acids. In germline, CDR1 is MDHEN, CDR2 SYDVKM. With V trimmed by 6 bases and J by 0 bases, 4 bases remained unmatched. The chain's CDR3 is CASSSTSGVSYEQYF. For the CDR3, the DNA is TGTGCCAGCAGCTCGACTAGCGGGGTCTCCTACGAGCAGTACTTC.

This chain connects TRBV28 to TRBJ1-1; weak D call: TRBD1 (6 bases). The V gene lost 6 bases and the J gene lost 1 base, with 21 bases spanning the gap. Germline CDR1 MDHEN, CDR2 SYDVKM. The CDR3 totals 17 residues. The CDR3 DNA follows: TGTGCCAGCAGAAACCCAGGACAGCTAACCCAGAACACTGAAGCTTTCTTT. This codes for CASRNPGQLTQNTEAFF.

V and J are TRBV6-5 and TRBJ2-5; tentatively, D is TRBD1 (6 bases). The CDR3 length is 14 residues. Germline loops: CDR1 MNHEY, CDR2 SVGAGI. V lost 6 bases to trimming and J lost 5 bases, with 16 bases between them. This CDR3 is CASSSNRAGETQYF. CDR3 nucleotides: TGTGCCAGCAGCTCTAACAGGGCTGGGGAGACCCAGTACTTC.

The genes are TRBV18 and TRBJ2-5; TRBD1 agrees at 8 bases. CDR1 and CDR2 from the germline V gene are KGHSH and LQKENI. V gave up 1 base and J gave up 2 bases; unmatched junction bases: 6. This CDR3 comprises 16 residues. CDR3 protein: CASSPLGTGGQETQYF. DNA of the CDR3: TGTGCCAGCTCACCACTGGGCACAGGGGGTCAAGAGACCCAGTACTTC.

This chain joins TRBV21-1 and TRBJ2-1; TRBD1 reflects the table's D call only, with no check against the DNA. TRBV21-1 has pseudogene status. This CDR3 comprises 14 residues. The CDR3 DNA follows: TGTGCCAGCAGCAAGGGACAGGGGGGCAATGAGCAGTTCTTC. Its protein product is CASSKGQGGNEQFF.

This chain links TRBV11-2 with TRBJ1-1; no definite D call. The V end lost 2 bases, the J end lost 5 bases, and 18 bases lay between the germline ends. Germline CDR1 SGHAT, CDR2 FQNNGV. This CDR3 comprises 16 residues. The CDR3 nucleotides read TGTGCCAGCAGCTTACGGTTTAGTAGCGGTTATACTGAAGCTTTCTTT. The encoded protein is CASSLRFSSGYTEAFF.